The 22 T cell receptor beta chains reported below all come from one sample, sequenced in a study of T-cell memory formation after mild COVID-19. Each CDR3 protein gets one entry after TCRdb re-called the 5' RACE reads with MiXCR. The sample includes about 560,000 distinct CDR3 sequences, about 20% seen only once; the top ten take around 9.2%. What was sequenced was PBMCs or a T cell subset sorted from them (not recorded which). The receptors stem from an adult woman who had mild COVID-19 (a few samples of this study predate the infection). Cell type and time point are not known.

This clonotype was seen more than once but under ten times. The CDR3 DNA sequence: TGCGCCAGCAGCTTGGGGGGACAGGGTGCCACAGATACGCAGTATTTT. It specifies CASSLGGQGATDTQYF. The rearrangement joins TRBV5-1 to TRBJ2-3; 9 nucleotides line up with TRBD1. Germline V gene lookup returns CDR1 SGHRS and CDR2 YFSETQ. There are 16 residues in the CDR3. Losses at the gene ends were 0 bases for V and 2 bases for J; bases not matched to a gene: 4. The whole variable domain, remainder taken from reference TRBV5-1 and TRBJ2-3, is KAGVTQTPRYLIKTRGQQVTLSCSPISGHRSVSWYQQTPGQGLQFLFEYFSETQRNKGNFPGRFSGRQFSNSRSEMNVSTLELGDSALYLCASSLGGQGATDTQYFGPGTRLTVL.

The chain couples TRBV7-6 to TRBJ2-3; 9 bases map to TRBD2. The CDR3 spans 16 residues. Germline CDR1 SGHVS, CDR2 FNYEAQ. V shed 2 bases, J shed 2 bases, and the junction held 5 bases outside the gene matches. Here the CDR3 reads CASSLISGRTTDTQYF. DNA of the CDR3: TGTGCCAGCAGCTTAATCAGCGGGAGGACCACAGATACGCAGTATTTT.

V usage is TRBV6-5 and J usage is TRBJ2-2; 7 bases align to TRBD1. CDR1 MNHEY and CDR2 SVGAGI come from the germline V gene. Trimming removed 8 bases from V and 6 bases from J; junction bases left unmatched: 9. This CDR3 is 14 amino acids long. CDR3 sequence: CASATGVLSGELFF. CDR3 nucleotide sequence: TGTGCCAGCGCTACAGGGGTACTTTCCGGGGAGCTGTTTTTT.

The J gene is TRBJ2-1, the V gene TRBV29-1; 8 positions agree with TRBD1. CDR1 and CDR2 (germline): SQVTM, ANQGSEA. J was trimmed by 7 bases and V by 7 bases; bases with no gene match: 9. This CDR3 region has 13 residues. The chain's CDR3 is CSGADRVGNEQFF. Written as DNA, the CDR3 is TGCAGCGGGGCGGACAGGGTTGGGAATGAGCAGTTCTTC.

V usage is TRBV10-3 and J usage is TRBJ2-5; no clear D. CDR1 is ENHRY and CDR2 is SYGVKD in the germline V gene. The CDR3 length is 13 residues. Deletions cut 3 bases from V and 4 bases from J, with 9 bases between. The CDR3 loop reads CAISEGPRETQYF. DNA of the CDR3: TGTGCCATCAGTGAAGGACCAAGAGAGACCCAGTACTTC.

This chain links TRBV20-1 with TRBJ2-6; D unclear. V was shortened by 6 bases and J by 0 bases, with 18 bases between the two germline ends. Germline V lookup: CDR1 DFQATT, CDR2 SNEGSKA (reference sequence). The CDR3 is 17 residues long. The CDR3 DNA reads TGCAGTGCACCCACCCAGCGAACCTCCTCTGGGGCCAACGTCCTGACTTTC. Its translation is CSAPTQRTSSGANVLTF.

The chain combines TRBV29-1 with TRBJ2-5; D possibly uses TRBD1 or TRBD2 (6 bases each). Germline V CDR1 and CDR2: SQVTM, ANQGSEA. V was shortened by 3 bases and J by 5 bases, with 13 bases between the two germline ends. This CDR3 has 13 residues. CDR3 in amino acids: CSVDGRGGETQYF. The CDR3 nucleotides are TGCAGCGTTGACGGGAGAGGGGGGGAGACCCAGTACTTC. Drawing the rest from reference TRBV29-1 and TRBJ2-5, the complete variable domain is SAVISQKPSRDICQRGTSLTIQCQVDSQVTMMFWYRQQPGQSLTLIATANQGSEATYESGFVIDKFPISRPNLTFSTLTVSNMSPEDSSIYLCSVDGRGGETQYFGPGTRLLVL.

The chain uses TRBV4-1 and TRBJ1-1; D unresolved. The V gene lost 0 bases and the J gene lost 1 base, with 6 bases spanning the gap. The CDR3 length is 14 residues. CDR1 and CDR2 from the germline V gene are MGHRA and YSYEKL. This CDR3 is CASSQDPENTEAFF. As DNA, the CDR3 is TGCGCCAGCAGCCAAGATCCAGAGAACACTGAAGCTTTCTTT.

The rearrangement uses TRBV10-3 and TRBJ2-7; 11 nucleotides line up with TRBD1. Germline CDR1 reads ENHRY; CDR2 reads SYGVKD. This CDR3 has 15 residues. Germline trimming cut 2 bases from V and 3 bases from J; bases unmatched to any gene: 3. CDR3 protein: CAISEPGTGGYEQYF. The DNA for the CDR3 is TGTGCCATCAGTGAGCCTGGGACAGGGGGCTACGAGCAGTACTTC.

This clonotype occurred a few times. The rearrangement uses TRBV6-6 and TRBJ2-3; maybe TRBD1 (5 bases). There are 15 residues in the CDR3. Per the germline V gene, CDR1 is MNHNY and CDR2 is SVGAGI (reference sequence). Trimming shortened V by 6 bases and J by 0 bases, and 13 bases separated the two germline ends. CDR3 region: CASRGKGLSTDTQYF. The CDR3 nucleotides are TGTGCCAGCAGGGGGAAGGGGCTCAGCACAGATACGCAGTATTTT.

This clonotype was seen a handful of times. In DNA form, the CDR3 reads TGCAGTGTTTCCGTAGCGGGGGGTTTAATAGAGACCCAGTACTTC. Its translation: CSVSVAGGLIETQYF. The chain carries TRBV20-1 and TRBJ2-5, with 10 bases that match TRBD2. Looked up from germline, CDR1 is DFQATT and CDR2 is SNEGSKA (reference sequence). The junction had 12 bases not matched to a gene; V was cut back by 7 bases and J by 4 bases. The CDR3 covers 15 residues.

The sample holds a few counts of this clonotype. The chain carries TRBV5-1 and TRBJ1-1; no reliable D call. The CDR3 is 14 amino acids. Germline CDR1 and CDR2: SGHRS and YFSETQ. V was clipped by 7 bases and J by 6 bases, with 19 bases between them. CDR3 residues: CASRLREDVSEAFF. The CDR3, as DNA: TGCGCCAGCCGCCTGCGGGAAGATGTCTCTGAAGCTTTCTTT.

The chain joins TRBV15 to TRBJ2-3; the match to TRBD2 covers 7 bases. V gave up 6 bases and J gave up 2 bases; unmatched junction bases: 5. Per the germline V gene, CDR1 is LNHNV and CDR2 is YYDKDF (reference sequence). This CDR3 comprises 14 residues. The CDR3 loop is CATSPGLFTDTQYF. The CDR3 DNA sequence: TGTGCCACCAGTCCGGGACTATTCACAGATACGCAGTATTTT.

The chain has TRBV12-3 or TRBV12-4 and TRBJ2-3; the match to TRBD1 covers 8 bases. The CDR3 has 14 amino acids. Losses at the gene ends were 4 bases for V and 4 bases for J; bases not matched to a gene: 4. The CDR3 nucleotides are TGTGCCAGCAGTTGGACAGGGTCAGCAGATACGCAGTATTTT. Protein: CASSWTGSADTQYF.

The chain employs TRBV5-6 and TRBJ2-1; D ambiguous. Germline V gives CDR1 SGHDT, CDR2 YYEEEE. Deletions cut 0 bases from V and 9 bases from J, with 7 bases between. CDR3 length: 12 residues. The CDR3 protein is CASSLDLREQFF. DNA for the CDR3: TGTGCCAGCAGCTTGGATTTGCGTGAGCAGTTCTTC.

V is TRBV12-3 or TRBV12-4 and J is TRBJ1-2; D not certain. Trimming left V 6 bases short and J 4 bases short, with 15 bases between. This CDR3 region has 14 residues. The CDR3 region is CASSVTGSRYGYTF. In DNA form, the CDR3 reads TGTGCCAGCAGCGTTACGGGGAGTCGCTATGGCTACACCTTC.

The gene calls are TRBV7-9 and TRBJ1-2; TRBD1 might be the D (5 bases). Trimming took 3 bases from V and 4 from J, leaving 15 bases between them. The length of the CDR3 is 15 residues. Germline CDR1 SEHNR, CDR2 FQNEAQ (reference sequence). CDR3 sequence (DNA): TGTGCCAGCAGCTTTGGGACCCCCCAGCGCTATGGCTACACCTTC. It translates to CASSFGTPQRYGYTF.

The CDR3 sequence is CASSIGIPYEQYF. For the CDR3, the DNA is TGTGCCAGTAGTATAGGGATACCGTACGAGCAGTACTTC. The gene calls are TRBV19 and TRBJ2-7; D gene ambiguous. The V gene lost 1 base and the J gene lost 4 bases, with 8 bases spanning the gap. The CDR3 totals 13 residues. The germline V gene encodes CDR1 LNHDA and CDR2 SQIVND (reference sequence).

This clonotype was recorded at least ten times. This chain uses TRBV5-1 with TRBJ1-5, with a possible D match to TRBD1 (5 bases). V lost 4 bases and J lost 6, with 11 bases in between. Looked up from germline, CDR1 is SGHRS and CDR2 is YFSETQ. This CDR3 region has 13 residues. The CDR3 sequence is CASSPMGGQPQHF. As DNA, the CDR3 is TGCGCCAGCAGCCCAATGGGGGGTCAGCCCCAGCATTTT.

Only a few counts were recorded for this clonotype. The chain recombines TRBV20-1 with TRBJ1-4; 7 bases are a match to TRBD1. The length of the CDR3 is 15 residues. Germline CDR1 and CDR2: DFQATT and SNEGSKA (reference sequence). The junction had 7 bases not matched to a gene; V was cut back by 5 bases and J by 1 base. In DNA form, the CDR3 reads TGCAGTGCTCCCGACAGGGCGAGAACTAATGAAAAACTGTTTTTT. It is translated as CSAPDRARTNEKLFF.

This clonotype was counted between two and nine times. The J gene is TRBJ2-1, the V gene TRBV5-1; 9 bases match TRBD2. The J segment lost 6 bases and the V segment lost 0 bases, leaving 7 bases of the junction unmatched. The CDR3 totals 16 residues. Germline V gene sequence: CDR1 SGHRS, CDR2 YFSETQ. CDR3 sequence reads: CASSLDGGGAVNEQFF. The CDR3 DNA follows: TGCGCCAGCAGCTTGGACGGCGGGGGGGCCGTCAATGAGCAGTTCTTC.

This clonotype showed up just a few times. The chain combines TRBV5-1 with TRBJ2-7; 11 bases agree with TRBD1. CDR1 is SGHRS and CDR2 is YFSETQ in the germline V gene. This CDR3 is 17 amino acids long. The ends lost 2 bases at V and 5 bases at J; junction bases unmatched: 12. The CDR3 DNA is TGCGCCAGCAGCTTTCCCTCCGGGACAGGGGGGCAGCACGAGCAGTACTTC. Translating gives CASSFPSGTGGQHEQYF.